What follows are 7 T cell receptor beta chains derived from one specimen sequenced in a study of blood T cells in healthy people across ages. A second PCR, run for roughly 6 to 11 cycles, used a sample-barcoded 5' primer plus a J-beta primer mix. TCRdb analysed the 5' RACE reads with MiXCR anew, one entry per CDR3 protein. The table includes about 580,000 distinct CDR3 sequences, around 48% detected once. Sequencing was carried out using blood. The receptors here all came from an older man in good health.

The chain combines TRBV19 with TRBJ1-5, with TRBD1 as a possible D gene (6 bases). Germline V gene data show CDR1 as LNHDA and CDR2 as SQIVND (reference sequence). There are 14 residues in the CDR3. Trimming pared 10 bases from V and 5 bases from J, leaving 18 bases between. The CDR3 loop reads CATQGQETYQPQHF. The CDR3 DNA is TGTGCCACCCAGGGGCAGGAGACTTATCAGCCCCAGCATTTT. The entire variable domain, with the rest obtained from reference TRBV19 and TRBJ1-5, is as follows: DGGITQSPKYLFRKEGQNVTLSCEQNLNHDAMYWYRQDPGQGLRLIYYSQIVNDFQKGDIAEGYSVSREKKESFPLTVTSAQKNPTAFYLCATQGQETYQPQHFGDGTRLSIL.

This clonotype has a handful of counts. This sequence joins TRBV10-2 and TRBJ2-4; tentative D call: TRBD2 (6 bases). Trimming pared 3 bases from V and 0 bases from J, leaving 21 bases between. Looked up from germline, CDR1 is WSHSY and CDR2 is SAAADI. This CDR3 comprises 19 residues. The CDR3 reads CASSEALAGPELAKNIQYF. As DNA, the CDR3 is TGCGCCAGCAGTGAAGCACTAGCAGGTCCCGAGCTAGCCAAAAACATTCAGTACTTC.

In its sample, this clonotype was seen once. The V gene is TRBV2, the J gene TRBJ2-1; D may be TRBD2 (6 bases). This CDR3 spans 17 amino acids. Trimming cost V 6 bases and J 0 bases, with 18 bases left between them. The germline gives CDR1 SNHLY, CDR2 FYNNEI. The CDR3 DNA reads as TGTGCCAGCAGCGCTCTCGGGGGTAGTCTCTCCTACAATGAGCAGTTCTTC. It is translated as CASSALGGSLSYNEQFF. The full variable domain, its missing parts supplied by reference TRBV2 and TRBJ2-1, is EPEVTQTPSHQVTQMGQEVILRCVPISNHLYFYWYRQILGQKVEFLVSFYNNEISEKSEIFDDQFSVERPDGSNFTLKIRSTKLEDSAMYFCASSALGGSLSYNEQFFGPGTRLTVL.

Only a few counts were recorded for this clonotype. At one end, the junction sequence differs from germline, possibly due to a read error. The gene calls are TRBV9 and TRBJ2-3; TRBD2 agrees at 9 bases. Per germline, CDR1 SGDLS and CDR2 YYNGEE. This CDR3 spans 16 amino acids. The CDR3 loop reads CAGSVGRTSAPDTQYF. The CDR3 DNA reads TGTGCCGGCAGCGTAGGGAGGACTAGCGCCCCAGATACGCAGTATTTT. Looking up the rest from reference TRBV9 and TRBJ2-3 gives the full variable domain: DSGVTQTPKHLITATGQRVTLRCSPRSGDLSVYWYQQSLDQGLQFLIQYYNGEERAKGNILERFSAQQFPDLHSELNLSSLELGDSALYFCAGSVGRTSAPDTQYFGPGTRLTVL.

The chain combines TRBV9 with TRBJ2-3; D is unclear. Germline lookup yields CDR1 SGDLS and CDR2 YYNGEE. The CDR3 is 15 amino acids. Trimming pared 1 base from V and 6 bases from J, leaving 15 bases between. CDR3 amino acids: CASSVYGRSQDTQYF. In DNA form, the CDR3 reads TGTGCCAGCAGCGTATACGGGCGGTCACAGGATACGCAGTATTTT. The full variable domain, completed using reference TRBV9 and TRBJ2-3, is DSGVTQTPKHLITATGQRVTLRCSPRSGDLSVYWYQQSLDQGLQFLIQYYNGEERAKGNILERFSAQQFPDLHSELNLSSLELGDSALYFCASSVYGRSQDTQYFGPGTRLTVL.

This clonotype was counted once. The chain is built from TRBV4-3 and TRBJ2-7; 9 bases line up with TRBD1. The V gene's germline CDR1 is LGHNA and CDR2 YSLEER. This CDR3 has 15 residues. After removal of 0 bases from V and 3 bases from J, the junction contained 3 bases not matched to a gene. Here the CDR3 DNA reads TGCGCCAGCAGCCAAGATTGGGGACAGGGCTACGAGCAGTACTTC. Translation: CASSQDWGQGYEQYF.

This clonotype was detected only once. The rearrangement uses TRBV3-1 and TRBJ2-3, with D unresolved. The CDR3 sequence is 11 residues long. Germline V CDR1 and CDR2: LGHDT, YNNKEL (reference sequence). V lost 8 bases, J lost 4 bases, and 7 bases lay in between. CDR3 nucleotides: TGTGCCAGCGCCAACGCAGATACGCAGTATTTT. This gives the protein CASANADTQYF.